This TCR beta chain came from a study of T cell changes during pregnancy in multiple sclerosis. The CDR3 sequence is 15 residues long. Germline values: CDR1 SQVTM, CDR2 ANQGSEA. The V gene end was trimmed by 7 bases and the J gene end by 7 bases; junction bases not matched to a gene: 15. The method was immunoSEQ multiplex PCR; TCRdb's version includes in-frame clones alone and lacks a portion of them. The sample contains over 15,000 clones, 75% to 90% of which appear only once. The rearrangement joins TRBV29-1 to TRBJ2-1; 8 bases agree with TRBD1. The sequencing used CD8+ T cells from peripheral blood mononuclear cells, collected after pregnancy. The source of this sequence is a female donor in good health, enrolled as a control in a pregnancy study. As DNA, the CDR3 is TGCAGCGCCATCGCGGTTGGACAGGGTGGTAATGAGCAGTTCTTC. This encodes CSAIAVGQGGNEQFF.